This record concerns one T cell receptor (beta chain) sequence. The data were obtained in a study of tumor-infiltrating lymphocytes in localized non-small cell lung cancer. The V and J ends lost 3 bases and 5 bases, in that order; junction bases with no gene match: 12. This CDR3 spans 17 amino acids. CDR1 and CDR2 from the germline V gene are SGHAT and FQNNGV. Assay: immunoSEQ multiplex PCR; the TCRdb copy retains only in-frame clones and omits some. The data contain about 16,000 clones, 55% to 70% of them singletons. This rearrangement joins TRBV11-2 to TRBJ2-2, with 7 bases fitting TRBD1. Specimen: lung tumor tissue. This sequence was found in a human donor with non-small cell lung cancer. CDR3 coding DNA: TGTGCCAGCAGCTTGCACAGAGACAGGGTTCATACCGGGGAGCTGTTTTTT. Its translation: CASSLHRDRVHTGELFF.